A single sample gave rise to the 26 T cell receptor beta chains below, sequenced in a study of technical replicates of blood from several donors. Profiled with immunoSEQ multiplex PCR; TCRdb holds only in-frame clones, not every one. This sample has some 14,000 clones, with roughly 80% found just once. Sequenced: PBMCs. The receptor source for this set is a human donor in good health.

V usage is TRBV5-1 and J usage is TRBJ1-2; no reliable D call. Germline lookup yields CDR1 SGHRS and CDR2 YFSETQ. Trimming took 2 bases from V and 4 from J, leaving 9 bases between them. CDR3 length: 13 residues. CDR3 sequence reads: CASSFWAGYGYTF. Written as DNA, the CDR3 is TGCGCCAGCAGCTTCTGGGCTGGCTATGGCTACACCTTC.

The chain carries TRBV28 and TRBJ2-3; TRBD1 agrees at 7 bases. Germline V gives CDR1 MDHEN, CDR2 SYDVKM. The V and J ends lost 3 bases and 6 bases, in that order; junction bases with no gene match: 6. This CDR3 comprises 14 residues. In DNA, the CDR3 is TGTGCCAGCAGTTTCAGAGGGGGCAGGGATACGCAGTATTTT. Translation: CASSFRGGRDTQYF.

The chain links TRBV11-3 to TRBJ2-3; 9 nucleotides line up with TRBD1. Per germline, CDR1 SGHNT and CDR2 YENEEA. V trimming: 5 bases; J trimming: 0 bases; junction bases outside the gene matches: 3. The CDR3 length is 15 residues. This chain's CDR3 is CASSPDRGSTDTQYF. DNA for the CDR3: TGTGCCAGCAGCCCGGACAGGGGAAGCACAGATACGCAGTATTTT.

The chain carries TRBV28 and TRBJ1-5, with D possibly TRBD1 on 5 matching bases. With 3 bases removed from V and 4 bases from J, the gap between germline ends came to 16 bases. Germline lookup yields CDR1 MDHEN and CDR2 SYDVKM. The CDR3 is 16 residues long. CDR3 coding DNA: TGTGCCAGCAGTTTGTCAGGGTTAGGGAGGAATCAGCCCCAGCATTTT. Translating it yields CASSLSGLGRNQPQHF. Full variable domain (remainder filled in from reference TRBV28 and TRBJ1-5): DVKVTQSSRYLVKRTGEKVFLECVQDMDHENMFWYRQDPGLGLRLIYFSYDVKMKEKGDIPEGYSVSREKKERFSLILESASTNQTSMYLCASSLSGLGRNQPQHFGDGTRLSIL.

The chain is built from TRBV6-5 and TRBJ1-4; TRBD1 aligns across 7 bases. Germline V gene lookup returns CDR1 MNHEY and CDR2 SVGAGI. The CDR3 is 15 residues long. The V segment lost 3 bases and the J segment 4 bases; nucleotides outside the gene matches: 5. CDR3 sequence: CASSYGTADNEKLFF. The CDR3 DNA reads TGTGCCAGCAGTTATGGGACAGCCGATAATGAAAAACTGTTTTTT.

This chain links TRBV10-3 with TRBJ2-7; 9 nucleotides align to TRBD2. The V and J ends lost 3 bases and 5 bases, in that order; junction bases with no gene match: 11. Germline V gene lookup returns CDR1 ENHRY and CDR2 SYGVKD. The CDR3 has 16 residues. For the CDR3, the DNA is TGTGCCATCAGTGAATTCGGCGGGAGGGCCCAGAACGAGCAGTACTTC. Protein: CAISEFGGRAQNEQYF.

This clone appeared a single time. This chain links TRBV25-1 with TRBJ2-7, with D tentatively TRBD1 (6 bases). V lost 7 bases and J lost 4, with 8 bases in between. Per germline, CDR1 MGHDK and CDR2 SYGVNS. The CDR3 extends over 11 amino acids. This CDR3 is CASMDSYEQYF. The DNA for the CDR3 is TGTGCCAGCATGGACAGTTACGAGCAGTACTTC.

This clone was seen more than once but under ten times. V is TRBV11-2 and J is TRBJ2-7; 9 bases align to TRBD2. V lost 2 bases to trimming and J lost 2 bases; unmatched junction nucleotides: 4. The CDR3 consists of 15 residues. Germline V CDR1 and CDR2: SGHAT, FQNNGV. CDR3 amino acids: CASSLQREVPYEQYF. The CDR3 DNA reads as TGTGCCAGCAGCTTACAGCGGGAGGTTCCCTACGAGCAGTACTTC.

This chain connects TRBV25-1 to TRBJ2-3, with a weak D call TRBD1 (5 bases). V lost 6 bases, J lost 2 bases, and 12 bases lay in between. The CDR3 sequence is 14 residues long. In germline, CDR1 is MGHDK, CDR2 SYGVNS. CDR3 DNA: TGTGCCAGCAGAGACAGCGCAGCCACAGATACGCAGTATTTT. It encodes CASRDSAATDTQYF.

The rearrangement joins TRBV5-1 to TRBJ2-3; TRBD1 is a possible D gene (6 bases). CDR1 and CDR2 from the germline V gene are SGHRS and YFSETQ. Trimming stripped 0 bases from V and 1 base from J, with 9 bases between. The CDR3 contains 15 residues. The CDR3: CASSLAAGGTDTQYF. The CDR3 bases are TGCGCCAGCAGCTTGGCTGCAGGGGGCACAGATACGCAGTATTTT.

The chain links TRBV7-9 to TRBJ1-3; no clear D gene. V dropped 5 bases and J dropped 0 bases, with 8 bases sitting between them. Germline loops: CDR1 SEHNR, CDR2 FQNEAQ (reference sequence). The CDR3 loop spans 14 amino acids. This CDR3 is CASSPGLSGNTIYF. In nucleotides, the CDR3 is TGTGCCAGCAGCCCTGGGCTCTCTGGAAACACCATATATTTT.

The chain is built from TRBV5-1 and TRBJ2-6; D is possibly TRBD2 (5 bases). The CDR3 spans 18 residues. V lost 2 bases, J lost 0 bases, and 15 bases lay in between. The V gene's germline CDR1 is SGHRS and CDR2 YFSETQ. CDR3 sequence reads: CASSFAGQADSGANVLTF. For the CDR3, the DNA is TGCGCCAGCAGCTTTGCGGGCCAGGCTGACTCTGGGGCCAACGTCCTGACTTTC.

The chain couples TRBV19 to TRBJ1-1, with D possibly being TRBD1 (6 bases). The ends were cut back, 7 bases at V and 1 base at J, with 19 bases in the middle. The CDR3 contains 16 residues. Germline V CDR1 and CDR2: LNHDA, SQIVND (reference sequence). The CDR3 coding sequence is TGTGCCAGTAATGCGGGCCCGGGGGGCGAGAACACTGAAGCTTTCTTT. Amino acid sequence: CASNAGPGGENTEAFF.

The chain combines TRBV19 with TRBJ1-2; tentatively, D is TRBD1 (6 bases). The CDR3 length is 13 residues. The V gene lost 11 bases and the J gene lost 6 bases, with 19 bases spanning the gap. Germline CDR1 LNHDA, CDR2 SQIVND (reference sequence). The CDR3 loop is CAGSGGPSHGYTF. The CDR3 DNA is TGTGCCGGATCGGGGGGGCCGTCCCATGGCTACACCTTC. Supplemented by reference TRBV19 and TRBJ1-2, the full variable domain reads DGGITQSPKYLFRKEGQNVTLSCEQNLNHDAMYWYRQDPGQGLRLIYYSQIVNDFQKGDIAEGYSVSREKKESFPLTVTSAQKNPTAFYLCAGSGGPSHGYTFGSGTRLTVV.

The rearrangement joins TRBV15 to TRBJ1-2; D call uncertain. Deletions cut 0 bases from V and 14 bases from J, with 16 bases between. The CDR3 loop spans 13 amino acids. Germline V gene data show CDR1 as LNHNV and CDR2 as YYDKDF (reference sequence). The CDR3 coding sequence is TGTGCCACCAGCAGAGAAAATCAGCTGGCGGGAACCTTC. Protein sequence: CATSRENQLAGTF.

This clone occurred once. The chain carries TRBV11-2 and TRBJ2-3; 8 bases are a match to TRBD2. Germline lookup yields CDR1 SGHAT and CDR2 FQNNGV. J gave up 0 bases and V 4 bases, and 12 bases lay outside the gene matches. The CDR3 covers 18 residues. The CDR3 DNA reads TGTGCCAGCAGCTACTATTCCGGGACTAGAAAAAGCACAGATACGCAGTATTTT. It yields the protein CASSYYSGTRKSTDTQYF.

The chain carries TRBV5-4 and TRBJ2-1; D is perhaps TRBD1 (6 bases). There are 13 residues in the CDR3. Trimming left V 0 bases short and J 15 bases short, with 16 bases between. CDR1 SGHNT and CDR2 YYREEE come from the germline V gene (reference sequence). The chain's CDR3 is CASSLDRATFMFF. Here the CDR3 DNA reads TGTGCCAGCAGCTTGGACAGGGCCACATTTATGTTCTTC.

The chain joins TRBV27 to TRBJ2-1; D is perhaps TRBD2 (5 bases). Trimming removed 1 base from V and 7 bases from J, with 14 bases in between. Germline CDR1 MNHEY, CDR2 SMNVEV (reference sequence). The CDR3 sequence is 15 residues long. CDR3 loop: CASSLFRGSGNEQFF. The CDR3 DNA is TGTGCCAGCAGTTTATTTCGTGGGTCGGGAAATGAGCAGTTCTTC.

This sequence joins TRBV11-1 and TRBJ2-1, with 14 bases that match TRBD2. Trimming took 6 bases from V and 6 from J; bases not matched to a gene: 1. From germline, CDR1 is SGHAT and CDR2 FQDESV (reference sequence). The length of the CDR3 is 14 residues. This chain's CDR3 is CASRGLAGANEQFF. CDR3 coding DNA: TGTGCCAGCAGGGGACTAGCGGGAGCCAATGAGCAGTTCTTC.

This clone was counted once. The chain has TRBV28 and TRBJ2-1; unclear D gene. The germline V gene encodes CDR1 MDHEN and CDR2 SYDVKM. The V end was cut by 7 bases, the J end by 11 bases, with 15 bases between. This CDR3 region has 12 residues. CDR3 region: CASTSTFPKQFF. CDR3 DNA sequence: TGTGCCAGCACCTCCACATTTCCCAAGCAGTTCTTC.

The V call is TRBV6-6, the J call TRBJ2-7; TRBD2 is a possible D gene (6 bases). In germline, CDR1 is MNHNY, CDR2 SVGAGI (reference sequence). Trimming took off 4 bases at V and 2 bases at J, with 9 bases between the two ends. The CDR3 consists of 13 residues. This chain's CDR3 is CASSLDYAYEQYF. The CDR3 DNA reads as TGTGCCAGCAGTTTGGACTACGCCTACGAGCAGTACTTC.

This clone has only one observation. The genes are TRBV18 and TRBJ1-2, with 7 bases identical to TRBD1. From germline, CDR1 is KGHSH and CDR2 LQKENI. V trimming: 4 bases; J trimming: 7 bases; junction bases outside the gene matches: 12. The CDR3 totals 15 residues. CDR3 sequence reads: CASSLLTTGESGYTF. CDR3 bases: TGTGCCAGCTCACTTCTTACTACAGGGGAGTCTGGCTACACCTTC.

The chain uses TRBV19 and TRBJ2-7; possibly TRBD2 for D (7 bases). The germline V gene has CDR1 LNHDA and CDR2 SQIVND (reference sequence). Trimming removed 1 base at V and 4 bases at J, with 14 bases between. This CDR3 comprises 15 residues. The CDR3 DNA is TGTGCCAGTAGTATAGTACAGGGAGGGGTTTACGAGCAGTACTTC. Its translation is CASSIVQGGVYEQYF.

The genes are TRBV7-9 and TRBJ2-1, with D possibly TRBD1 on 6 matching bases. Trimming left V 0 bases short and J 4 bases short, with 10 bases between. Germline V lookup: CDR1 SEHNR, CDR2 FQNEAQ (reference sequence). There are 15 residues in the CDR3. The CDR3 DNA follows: TGTGCCAGCAGCTTAGCTGGGGGCCATTACAATGAGCAGTTCTTC. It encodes CASSLAGGHYNEQFF.

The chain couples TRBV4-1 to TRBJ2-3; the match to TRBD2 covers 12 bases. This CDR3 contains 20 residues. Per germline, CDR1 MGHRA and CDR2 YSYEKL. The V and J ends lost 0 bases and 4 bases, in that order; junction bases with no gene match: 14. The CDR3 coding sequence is TGCGCCAGCAGCCAAGAGCGACTAGCGGGAGCCCTAGGGACCCCAGATACGCAGTATTTT. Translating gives CASSQERLAGALGTPDTQYF.

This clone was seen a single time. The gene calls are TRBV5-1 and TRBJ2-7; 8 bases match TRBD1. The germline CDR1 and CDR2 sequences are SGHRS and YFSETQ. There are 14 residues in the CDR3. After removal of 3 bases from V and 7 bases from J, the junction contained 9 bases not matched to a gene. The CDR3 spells CASSSTGVGSEQYF. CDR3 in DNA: TGCGCCAGCAGCTCGACAGGGGTTGGGTCGGAGCAGTACTTC.